This T cell receptor beta chain was obtained from a study of T cells after yellow fever vaccination. The study's findings and limits: Researchers cautioned that FACS-sorted repertoires could harbor abundant clonotypes contaminating from the bulk population. Once the booster was given, most primary-vaccination clones reappeared, at about 96% for CD4 and roughly 86% for CD8. Clonotypes appearing in both CD4 and CD8 compartments existed, and their share was small.

TCRdb passed the 5' RACE reads through MiXCR, listing each CDR3 protein once. The data contain about 630,000 distinct CDR3 sequences, over 9% of them seen just once; the ten biggest clones take up 14% to 15%. This clonotype showed up many times. The antigen remains unidentified. V lost 4 bases and J lost 5; bases outside the gene matches: 2. The CDR3 is 14 amino acids. Per germline, CDR1 SGHRS and CDR2 YFSETQ. The genes are TRBV5-1 and TRBJ2-1; 11 bases agree with TRBD2. Specimen: PBMCs, collected on the day of the yellow fever booster vaccination. This clonotype was obtained from a man aged 25 to 40 who received the YFV17D yellow fever vaccine. The CDR3, as DNA: TGCGCCAGCAGCGCGGGACTAGCGGACAATGAGCAGTTCTTC. It codes for CASSAGLADNEQFF. The full variable domain, in which reference TRBV5-1 and TRBJ2-1 provide the parts outside the CDR3, is KAGVTQTPRYLIKTRGQQVTLSCSPISGHRSVSWYQQTPGQGLQFLFEYFSETQRNKGNFPGRFSGRQFSNSRSEMNVSTLELGDSALYLCASSAGLADNEQFFGPGTRLTVL.